A single sample is the source of the 21 T cell receptor beta chains below, sequenced in a study of blood T cell repertoires in COVID-19. Only in-frame clones appear in the TCRdb table, and some are missing; sequencing was by immunoSEQ multiplex PCR. The sample records 400,000 to 450,000 clones, around 89% being singletons. Specimen: peripheral blood. The receptors stem from a middle-aged woman with COVID-19, enrolled during active disease.

This chain joins TRBV4-1 and TRBJ2-1; 7 bases are shared with TRBD1. This CDR3 has 14 residues. Trimming cost V 2 bases and J 7 bases; bases outside gene matches: 5. Germline V gene lookup returns CDR1 MGHRA and CDR2 YSYEKL. CDR3 nucleotides: TGCGCCAGCAGCCAACCAGGCAGGGGGAATGAGCAGTTCTTC. Protein sequence: CASSQPGRGNEQFF.

The genes are TRBV6-6 and TRBJ1-1, with 7 nucleotides matching TRBD1. V shed 6 bases, J shed 2 bases, and the junction held 6 bases outside the gene matches. Germline lookup yields CDR1 MNHNY and CDR2 SVGAGI (reference sequence). This CDR3 comprises 14 residues. The DNA for the CDR3 is TGTGCCAGCAGAGAGGGACAGCCCAACACTGAAGCTTTCTTT. Its protein is CASREGQPNTEAFF.

The chain is built from TRBV27 and TRBJ1-1, with unresolved D. Germline lookup yields CDR1 MNHEY and CDR2 SMNVEV (reference sequence). Deletions cut 4 bases from V and 0 bases from J, with 15 bases between. The CDR3 runs to 16 residues. DNA of the CDR3: TGTGCCAGCAGTTCCCTCTCCTTTAACATGAACACTGAAGCTTTCTTT. As protein: CASSSLSFNMNTEAFF.

The chain uses TRBV5-1 and TRBJ2-2; tentatively, D is TRBD2 (5 bases). V was trimmed by 4 bases and J by 3 bases, leaving 19 bases between them. This CDR3 is built from 17 residues. Germline lookup yields CDR1 SGHRS and CDR2 YFSETQ. The CDR3 reads CASSQDRGLGYTGELFF. CDR3 sequence (DNA): TGCGCCAGCAGCCAGGATCGGGGTTTAGGGTACACCGGGGAGCTGTTTTTT.

V is TRBV6-4 and J is TRBJ2-1; TRBD2 matches 11 bases. V gave up 5 bases and J gave up 7 bases; unmatched junction bases: 7. This CDR3 spans 15 amino acids. CDR1 MRHNA and CDR2 SNTAGT come from the germline V gene. The CDR3 is CASSTLAGGGNEQFF. The CDR3 nucleotides read TGTGCCAGCAGTACCCTAGCGGGAGGAGGGAATGAGCAGTTCTTC.

CDR3 in amino acids: CATAPGGWNEKLFF. CDR3 DNA: TGTGCCACCGCGCCGGGGGGCTGGAATGAAAAACTGTTTTTT. The V gene is TRBV6-5, the J gene TRBJ1-4, with D possibly matching TRBD1 (6 bases). The V end was cut by 10 bases, the J end by 5 bases, with 17 bases between. In germline, CDR1 is MNHEY, CDR2 SVGAGI. The CDR3 covers 14 residues.

This chain connects TRBV11-3 to TRBJ2-2; maybe TRBD2 (6 bases). This CDR3 comprises 17 residues. V lost 5 bases and J 4 bases, leaving 20 bases between the germline ends. CDR1 and CDR2 from the germline V gene are SGHNT and YENEEA. CDR3 protein: CASSTRSGLSITGELFF. The CDR3 DNA is TGTGCCAGCAGCACGCGATCGGGACTGTCGATCACCGGGGAGCTGTTTTTT.

In its sample, this clone was seen once. This chain joins TRBV24-1 and TRBJ2-1; the match to TRBD1 covers 9 bases. The germline V gene has CDR1 KGHDR and CDR2 SFDVKD. J lost 8 bases, V lost 5 bases, and 12 bases had no gene match. This CDR3 is built from 16 residues. The CDR3 loop reads CATSARRDRVSDEQFF. In nucleotides, the CDR3 is TGTGCCACCAGTGCACGCCGGGACAGGGTATCGGATGAGCAGTTCTTC.

In regard to this clone: The same CDR3 also results from other DNA sequences found in this sample. J is TRBJ1-6 and V is TRBV30, with 9 bases matching TRBD1. Germline values: CDR1 GTSNPN, CDR2 SVGIG (reference sequence). There are 14 residues in the CDR3. V dropped 2 bases and J dropped 7; count of bases not matched to a gene: 3. CDR3 residues: CAWSSGQGNSPLHF. CDR3 sequence (DNA): TGTGCCTGGAGTTCGGGACAGGGAAATTCACCCCTCCACTTT.

This clone was observed a handful of times. The sample has other DNA sequences that encode this CDR3 too. V and J are TRBV28 and TRBJ2-1; a weak D match, TRBD2 (5 bases). The CDR3 sequence is 15 residues long. The V and J ends lost 3 bases and 2 bases respectively, with 11 bases between them. Germline assignment: CDR1 MDHEN and CDR2 SYDVKM. The chain's CDR3 is CASSLGLAAYNEQFF. The CDR3 coding sequence is TGTGCCAGCAGTTTGGGCCTAGCCGCCTACAATGAGCAGTTCTTC.

The gene calls are TRBV6-6 and TRBJ1-6; D possibly corresponds to TRBD1 (5 bases). CDR1 MNHNY and CDR2 SVGAGI come from the germline V gene (reference sequence). V gave up 4 bases and J gave up 7 bases, with 17 bases separating them. The CDR3 loop spans 16 amino acids. The CDR3, as DNA: TGTGCCAGCAGTTCCCGGGGAGGGGCTGCAAATTCACCCCTCCACTTT. The encoded protein is CASSSRGGAANSPLHF.

This chain connects TRBV7-9 to TRBJ1-1; TRBD1 agrees at 7 bases. V dropped 8 bases and J dropped 3; count of bases not matched to a gene: 6. This CDR3 is 13 amino acids long. The germline V gene encodes CDR1 SEHNR and CDR2 FQNEAQ (reference sequence). CDR3 DNA: TGTGCCAGCGCCGGGACAGTAGACACTGAAGCTTTCTTT. Encoded protein: CASAGTVDTEAFF.

The chain links TRBV3-1 (or the pseudogene TRBV3-2) to TRBJ1-1; D gene unclear. Germline V gene data show CDR1 as LGHDT and CDR2 as YNNKEL (reference sequence). The CDR3 extends over 15 amino acids. The V end was cut by 4 bases, the J end by 0 bases, with 12 bases between. This CDR3 is CASSRGARLNTEAFF. CDR3 DNA sequence: TGTGCCAGCAGCCGTGGAGCCAGATTGAACACTGAAGCTTTCTTT.

The chain couples TRBV7-9 to TRBJ2-2, with D possibly being TRBD1 (6 bases). Germline V CDR1 and CDR2: SEHNR, FQNEAQ (reference sequence). The germline V and J ends were trimmed by 5 bases and 0 bases, with 16 bases remaining between them. The CDR3 has 17 amino acids. CDR3: CASSLPGTPANTGELFF. In DNA form, the CDR3 reads TGTGCCAGCAGCCTCCCTGGGACACCCGCGAACACCGGGGAGCTGTTTTTT.

The chain links TRBV7-6 to TRBJ2-3; TRBD1 is a possible D gene (6 bases). Germline V lookup: CDR1 SGHVS, CDR2 FNYEAQ. The CDR3 loop spans 20 amino acids. Trimming removed 3 bases from V and 0 bases from J, with 25 bases in between. The CDR3, as DNA: TGTGCCAGCAGCTTCAAGACCTGGACAGAGGGGCCAAAGAGCACAGATACGCAGTATTTT. It yields the protein CASSFKTWTEGPKSTDTQYF.

J is TRBJ1-1 and V is TRBV7-3; the match to TRBD1 covers 8 bases. The CDR3 length is 14 residues. Looked up from germline, CDR1 is SGHTA and CDR2 is FQGTGA. Trimming took 3 bases from V and 5 from J; bases not matched to a gene: 5. This CDR3 is CASSLTGERTEAFF. The CDR3 DNA reads as TGTGCCAGCAGCTTGACAGGGGAACGAACTGAAGCTTTCTTT.

This chain uses TRBV9 with TRBJ1-1; perhaps TRBD1 as D (5 bases). The germline CDR1 and CDR2 sequences are SGDLS and YYNGEE. CDR3 length equals 15 residues. V was shortened by 0 bases and J by 4 bases, with 13 bases between the two germline ends. CDR3 coding DNA: TGTGCCAGCAGCGTAGAGCCAGGGTTAGCCACTGAAGCTTTCTTT. Protein: CASSVEPGLATEAFF. The full variable domain, its missing parts supplied by reference TRBV9 and TRBJ1-1, is DSGVTQTPKHLITATGQRVTLRCSPRSGDLSVYWYQQSLDQGLQFLIQYYNGEERAKGNILERFSAQQFPDLHSELNLSSLELGDSALYFCASSVEPGLATEAFFGQGTRLTVV.

The rearrangement links TRBV7-3 to TRBJ1-4; 9 nucleotides agree with TRBD1. Germline trimming cut 6 bases from V and 3 bases from J; bases unmatched to any gene: 5. CDR3 size: 15 residues. Germline V lookup: CDR1 SGHTA, CDR2 FQGTGA. The CDR3 bases are TGTGCCAGCAGGCAAACAGGGGGCCCTAATGAAAAACTGTTTTTT. It is translated as CASRQTGGPNEKLFF. The variable domain in full, completed from reference TRBV7-3 and TRBJ1-4, reads GAGVSQTPSNKVTEKGKYVELRCDPISGHTALYWYRQSLGQGPEFLIYFQGTGAADDSGLPNDRFFAVRPEGSVSTLKIQRTERGDSAVYLCASRQTGGPNEKLFFGSGTQLSVL.

The chain employs TRBV27 and TRBJ2-7; 11 bases are a match to TRBD2. Per the germline V gene, CDR1 is MNHEY and CDR2 is SMNVEV (reference sequence). Trimming removed 5 bases from V and 2 bases from J; junction bases left unmatched: 17. The length of the CDR3 is 19 residues. DNA for the CDR3: TGTGCCAGCAGTCCTGACCAAACCCCGGGACTAGCGGCGCCCTACGAGCAGTACTTC. This encodes CASSPDQTPGLAAPYEQYF.

This sequence joins TRBV30 and TRBJ1-3; 8 positions match TRBD1. The CDR3 runs 15 residues. CDR1 GTSNPN and CDR2 SVGIG come from the germline V gene (reference sequence). V was clipped by 0 bases and J by 5 bases; unmatched bases: 6. The CDR3 is CAWSVAGGGRNTIYF. The CDR3 DNA follows: TGTGCCTGGAGTGTAGCAGGGGGCGGTAGAAACACCATATATTTT.

The chain links TRBV9 to TRBJ1-3, with D unresolved. The germline V and J ends were trimmed by 3 bases and 3 bases, with 13 bases remaining between them. Germline V gene sequence: CDR1 SGDLS, CDR2 YYNGEE. The CDR3 loop spans 15 amino acids. The CDR3 loop is CASSATIGSGNTIYF. As DNA, the CDR3 is TGTGCCAGCAGCGCGACTATCGGAAGTGGAAACACCATATATTTT.